The clone carrying this T cell receptor (beta chain) was found many times. Its antigen is still unknown. V was cut by 5 bases and J by 2 bases, with 10 bases left in between. The CDR3 length is 13 residues. Germline V gives CDR1 SQVTM, CDR2 ANQGSEA. This entry is derived from a study of blood T cells in healthy people across ages. Study results and caveats: A greater number of naive CD4+ cells and higher diversity distinguished long-lived donors from aged donors.

Together with a sample-barcoded 5' primer, a J-beta primer mix was included in a second PCR lasting about 6 to 11 cycles. Each cDNA molecule carried a tag from a template-switch adaptor that contained 12 random nucleotides. TCRdb reprocessed the 5' RACE reads via MiXCR and lists one record per CDR3 protein. The profile covers some 860,000 distinct CDR3 sequences, with 56% appearing a single time and roughly 24% taken by the ten largest. The sample comprised blood. This TCR came from a middle-aged man in good health. The rearrangement links TRBV29-1 to TRBJ1-5; a possible D gene is TRBD1 (5 bases). The CDR3 sequence is CSVRDGGNQPQHF. The CDR3 coding sequence is TGCAGCGTTAGGGACGGAGGCAATCAGCCCCAGCATTTT.